This TCR beta chain was obtained from a study of blood T cell repertoires in COVID-19. Measured with immunoSEQ multiplex PCR; TCRdb has only the in-frame clones, and not every one. The data hold 150,000 to 250,000 clones, with 65% to 85% observed a single time. The germline CDR1 and CDR2 sequences are SGHVS and FNYEAQ. J lost 2 bases, V lost 1 base, and 17 bases had no gene match. The CDR3 length is 21 residues. The chain is built from TRBV7-6 and TRBJ2-3; 11 positions agree with TRBD2. The TCR comes from a man aged 35 to 55 who had recovered from COVID-19. The sample taken for sequencing was PBMCs or T cells enriched from blood (not recorded which). In DNA form, the CDR3 reads TGTGCCAGCAGCTTAGTTTCGGCGGGACTAGCGGTGCGGGCACACACAGATACGCAGTATTTT. Translation gives CASSLVSAGLAVRAHTDTQYF.